These 23 T cell receptor beta chains originate from one sample sequenced in a study of T cell clonality in common variable immunodeficiency. Only in-frame clones appear in the TCRdb table, and some are missing; sequencing was by immunoSEQ multiplex PCR. The table lists about 52,000 clones, with no singletons. Sequencing input: peripheral blood mononuclear cells. The receptors come from a person between 18 and 70 years old in good health.

The table lists this clone with a few counts. The read is 3 residues too short to cover the CDR3 end, so that end is filled in from the germline J gene. The rearrangement uses TRBV7-9 and TRBJ2-2, with 8 bases lining up with TRBD1. Germline lookup yields CDR1 SEHNR and CDR2 FQNEAQ (reference sequence). The CDR3 is 15 amino acids. CDR3 DNA (partial): TGTGCCAGCAGCTCCGGACAGGGTCGATATGAAAAG. Translated, it gives CASSSGQGRYEK. The complete CDR3 sequence is CASSSGQGRYEKLFF.

In its sample, this clone was seen many times. Read data end 3 residues before the CDR3 end; the end is taken from the germline J gene. The V and J genes are TRBV19 and TRBJ1-2, with 7 nucleotides matching TRBD1. CDR1 and CDR2 from the germline V gene are LNHDA and SQIVND (reference sequence). After removal of 5 bases from V and 2 bases from J, the junction contained 8 bases not matched to a gene. CDR3 length: 15 amino acids. CDR3 protein: CASSGRDSYNYGYTF. The sequenced CDR3 bases are TGTGCCAGTAGTGGCCGGGACAGCTACAACTATGGC. Complete variable domain (other parts from reference TRBV19 and TRBJ1-2): DGGITQSPKYLFRKEGQNVTLSCEQNLNHDAMYWYRQDPGQGLRLIYYSQIVNDFQKGDIAEGYSVSREKKESFPLTVTSAQKNPTAFYLCASSGRDSYNYGYTFGSGTRLTVV.

At least ten counts were recorded for this clone. The read terminates 3 residues before the CDR3 end, so the remaining end is supplied by the germline J gene. The rearrangement links TRBV7-2 to TRBJ2-6; D is unresolved. V lost 8 bases, J lost 0 bases, and 8 bases lay in between. Germline loops: CDR1 SGHTA, CDR2 FQGNSA. This CDR3 is built from 14 residues. CDR3 protein: CASPSFSGANVLTF. The sequenced part of the CDR3 DNA is TGTGCCAGCCCCTCTTTCTCTGGGGCCAACGTC. Full variable domain (remainder filled in from reference TRBV7-2 and TRBJ2-6): GAGVSQSPSNKVTEKGKDVELRCDPISGHTALYWYRQSLGQGLEFLIYFQGNSAPDKSGLPSDRFSAERTGGSVSTLTIQRTQQEDSAVYLCASPSFSGANVLTFGAGSRLTVL.

In regard to this clone: The CDR3 goes on 3 residues after the read ends, and that part is filled in from the germline J gene. The chain joins TRBV7-3 to TRBJ2-1; D unresolved. CDR1 is SGHTA, CDR2 FQGTGA, per germline. V was pared by 4 bases and J by 7 bases, with 11 bases between. This CDR3 has 13 residues. CDR3: CASSSLDWNEQFF. The CDR3 DNA, read in part, is TGTGCCAGCAGCTCGCTTGACTGGAATGAG.

This clone was seen repeatedly, ten times or more. The CDR3 end is not reached by the read, which stops 3 residues before it; the germline J gene fills it in. The rearrangement links TRBV7-9 to TRBJ1-5; D not certain. CDR3 length: 14 amino acids. Germline CDR1 and CDR2: SEHNR and FQNEAQ (reference sequence). Trimming removed 6 bases at V and 4 bases at J, with 13 bases between. The covered CDR3 bases are TGTGCCAGCAGAGACAAGGGCCCTAATCAGCCC. The encoded protein is CASRDKGPNQP. The full-length CDR3 reads as CASRDKGPNQPQHF.

The table lists this clone with many counts. The read terminates 3 residues before the CDR3 end, so the remaining end is supplied by the germline J gene. The chain recombines TRBV18 with TRBJ2-3; TRBD1 agrees at 7 bases. Unmatched junction bases numbered 6, after V lost 0 bases and J lost 3 bases. The CDR3 length is 16 residues. Germline values: CDR1 KGHSH, CDR2 LQKENI. The CDR3 loop is CASSPPGVRGTDTQYF. The sequenced CDR3 bases are TGTGCCAGCTCACCACCTGGGGTCAGGGGGACAGATACG.

There are many counts of this clone. The sequenced fragment ends 3 residues before the CDR3 boundary, so the rest is inferred from the germline J gene. V and J are TRBV6-2 or TRBV6-3 and TRBJ1-5; possibly TRBD1 for D (6 bases). The CDR3 is 15 residues long. V shed 0 bases and J shed 5 bases, with 11 bases lying between them. Germline V gene sequence: CDR1 MNHEY, CDR2 SVGEGT. CDR3 residues: CASSYSSRGDQPQHF. CDR3 bases read: TGTGCCAGCAGTTACTCGAGCAGGGGCGATCAGCCC.

This clone was recorded many times. The read stops 3 residues short of the end of the CDR3; the missing end is completed from the germline J gene. This sequence joins TRBV19 and TRBJ1-1; 8 positions agree with TRBD1. V gave up 4 bases and J gave up 4 bases; unmatched junction bases: 8. This CDR3 has 15 residues. Germline values: CDR1 LNHDA, CDR2 SQIVND (reference sequence). The CDR3 DNA, read in part, is TGTGCCAGTAGTAATGCCGGACAGGGAGGCACTGAA. Translating it yields CASSNAGQGGTE. The entire CDR3 sequence reads CASSNAGQGGTEAFF. The full variable domain, rest sourced from reference TRBV19 and TRBJ1-1, is DGGITQSPKYLFRKEGQNVTLSCEQNLNHDAMYWYRQDPGQGLRLIYYSQIVNDFQKGDIAEGYSVSREKKESFPLTVTSAQKNPTAFYLCASSNAGQGGTEAFFGQGTRLTVV.

This clone was detected ten times or more. The sequenced part of the CDR3 DNA is TGTGCCAGCTCAACAGGGAACGTAAACACC. Amino acids: CASSTGNVNT. The full CDR3 protein is CASSTGNVNTIYF. V is TRBV18 and J is TRBJ1-3; weak D call: TRBD1 (6 bases). The read finishes 3 residues shy of the CDR3 end, and the germline J gene is used to complete it. Germline V lookup: CDR1 KGHSH, CDR2 LQKENI. The CDR3 consists of 13 residues. The ends were cut back, 5 bases at V and 6 bases at J, with 11 bases in the middle.

This clone appeared many times. Coverage ceases 3 residues before the CDR3 finishes, and the germline J gene fills in the end. The chain links TRBV7-6 to TRBJ2-2; D might be TRBD1 (6 bases). Germline lookup yields CDR1 SGHVS and CDR2 FNYEAQ. The length of the CDR3 is 13 residues. V was cut by 11 bases and J by 4 bases, with 14 bases left in between. The CDR3 loop reads CAARGRGTGELFF. CDR3 DNA (partial): TGTGCCGCCAGGGGTCGGGGCACCGGGGAG.

This clone has at least ten counts. The read ends 3 residues early relative to the CDR3; the germline J gene fills the gap. V and J are TRBV18 and TRBJ2-1; D is unresolved. The ends were cut back, 0 bases at V and 4 bases at J, with 7 bases in the middle. Germline CDR1 KGHSH, CDR2 LQKENI. The CDR3 has 14 residues. The chain's CDR3 is CASSPPASYNEQFF. The DNA read from the CDR3 is TGTGCCAGCTCACCACCGGCTAGTTACAATGAG.

This clone was counted many times. The read gets to within 3 residues of the CDR3 end, and the germline J gene fills in the rest. The gene calls are TRBV20-1 and TRBJ1-4, with 7 positions matching TRBD1. J lost 8 bases, V lost 5 bases, and 8 bases had no gene match. The CDR3 has 13 residues. The V gene's germline CDR1 is DFQATT and CDR2 SNEGSKA (reference sequence). The CDR3 sequence is CSAGRGQREKLFF. The part of the CDR3 DNA that was read is TGCAGTGCTGGTAGGGGGCAAAGGGAAAAA.

This clone appeared a few times. The CDR3 is cut off 3 residues early in the read; its end comes from the germline J gene. This sequence joins TRBV19 and TRBJ1-5; no reliable D call. The germline gives CDR1 LNHDA, CDR2 SQIVND (reference sequence). CDR3 size: 15 residues. Trimming shortened V by 5 bases and J by 4 bases, and 15 bases separated the two germline ends. The covered CDR3 bases are TGTGCCAGTAGTCTAACCGCTCAGGTGAATCAGCCC. The encoded protein is CASSLTAQVNQP. The CDR3 in its entirety is CASSLTAQVNQPQHF.

In this sample, this clone turned up many times. From the germline J gene comes the end of the CDR3, since the read stops 3 residues before it. This chain links TRBV19 with TRBJ2-3; D is possibly TRBD1 (6 bases). Germline CDR1 reads LNHDA; CDR2 reads SQIVND (reference sequence). Deletions cut 5 bases from V and 0 bases from J, with 15 bases between. The CDR3 has 16 amino acids. CDR3 protein: CASSSGTPPSTDTQYF. CDR3 DNA, as far as it was read: TGTGCCAGTAGTTCCGGGACACCGCCTAGCACAGATACG.

Many counts were recorded for this clone. The CDR3 end is not reached by the read, which stops 3 residues before it; the germline J gene fills it in. The chain has TRBV10-1 and TRBJ2-1; TRBD2 matches at 7 bases. Trimming at V came to 7 bases and at J to 7 bases, leaving 4 bases not matched to a gene. The germline gives CDR1 WNHNN, CDR2 SYGVQD (reference sequence). The CDR3 is made up of 12 amino acids. The covered CDR3 bases are TGCGCCAGCAAGGTCGGGGGGAATGAG. Translation: CASKVGGNE. The full-length CDR3 reads as CASKVGGNEQFF.

This clone was detected many times. The sequence runs out 3 residues before the end of the CDR3; the remainder is reconstructed from the germline J gene. The chain joins TRBV2 to TRBJ1-2; 8 positions agree with TRBD1. CDR1 SNHLY and CDR2 FYNNEI come from the germline V gene. This CDR3 contains 13 residues. The covered CDR3 bases are TGTGCCAGCAGTCCAGGGGGCGCATTAGGC. This translates into CASSPGGALG. The whole CDR3 protein is CASSPGGALGYTF.

This clone showed up many times. Read coverage stops 3 residues before the CDR3 terminus; the germline J gene supplies the remainder. The chain recombines TRBV30 with TRBJ2-2; weak D call: TRBD2 (6 bases). V lost 3 bases to trimming and J lost 0 bases, with 8 bases between them. CDR1 GTSNPN and CDR2 SVGIG come from the germline V gene (reference sequence). This CDR3 spans 14 amino acids. CDR3 sequence reads: CAWRTGANTGELFF. Partial CDR3 DNA: TGTGCCTGGAGGACGGGGGCGAACACCGGGGAG.

This clone occurred many times. The read falls 3 residues short of the CDR3 end, and the missing part is taken from the germline J gene. V and J are TRBV19 and TRBJ2-1; 7 positions agree with TRBD2. The CDR3 covers 12 residues. The ends lost 3 bases at V and 8 bases at J; junction bases unmatched: 1. CDR1 is LNHDA and CDR2 is SQIVND in the germline V gene (reference sequence). The CDR3 loop is CASSIAGDEQFF. CDR3 DNA, as far as it was read: TGTGCCAGTAGTATCGCGGGGGATGAG.

This clone has a count of ten or more. The missing CDR3 end, 3 residues past where the read stops, is filled in from the germline J gene. The genes are TRBV19 and TRBJ2-6, with D perhaps matching TRBD2 (7 bases). V lost 7 bases and J 2 bases, leaving 21 bases between the germline ends. From germline, CDR1 is LNHDA and CDR2 SQIVND (reference sequence). The CDR3 covers 18 residues. The covered CDR3 bases are TGTGCCAGTACGGGGGGCTGGGGCGAATCCGCTGGGGCCAACGTC. Its protein is CASTGGWGESAGANV. The CDR3 as a whole reads CASTGGWGESAGANVLTF.

In this sample, this clone turned up many times. The read comes to an end 3 residues before the CDR3 does, leaving the germline J gene to fill in the end. The chain has TRBV5-1 and TRBJ2-7; 7 positions agree with TRBD2. Trimming removed 0 bases from V and 0 bases from J; junction bases left unmatched: 3. CDR3 length: 15 amino acids. From germline, CDR1 is SGHRS and CDR2 YFSETQ. The CDR3 here is CASSLDRDYSYEQYF. The sequenced part of the CDR3 DNA is TGCGCCAGCAGCTTGGATCGGGACTACTCCTACGAG.

The table lists this clone with many counts. Read sequence stops 3 residues before the CDR3 end, and the germline J gene provides the missing end. The V call is TRBV7-3, the J call TRBJ2-1; TRBD2 matches 9 bases. The V gene's germline CDR1 is SGHTA and CDR2 FQGTGA. The junction had 16 bases not matched to a gene; V was cut back by 5 bases and J by 8 bases. The CDR3 consists of 17 residues. The CDR3 here is CASSRTLGAGGTHEQFF. The part of the CDR3 DNA that was read is TGTGCCAGCAGCCGAACGTTAGGAGCGGGGGGTACCCATGAG.

This clone was seen ten or more times. Coverage ceases 3 residues before the CDR3 finishes, and the germline J gene fills in the end. The chain employs TRBV5-1 and TRBJ1-4; 10 bases are shared with TRBD1. J lost 10 bases, V lost 0 bases, and 6 bases had no gene match. Germline CDR1 is SGHRS and CDR2 is YFSETQ. The CDR3 consists of 15 residues. The DNA read from the CDR3 is TGCGCCAGCAGCTTGGATGGGGACAGGGGCGCAAAA. Protein: CASSLDGDRGAK. The complete CDR3 reads CASSLDGDRGAKLFF.

This clone has just a few counts. The CDR3 is cut off 3 residues early in the read; its end comes from the germline J gene. This chain links TRBV18 with TRBJ2-5, with D tentatively TRBD2 (6 bases). CDR1 and CDR2 from the germline V gene are KGHSH and LQKENI. The CDR3 consists of 14 residues. Trimming took 2 bases from V and 7 from J, leaving 14 bases between them. The sequenced part of the CDR3 DNA is TGTGCCAGCTCACCAAGGGGACTGCTAGCGACC. Protein sequence: CASSPRGLLAT. The entire CDR3 protein is CASSPRGLLATQYF.